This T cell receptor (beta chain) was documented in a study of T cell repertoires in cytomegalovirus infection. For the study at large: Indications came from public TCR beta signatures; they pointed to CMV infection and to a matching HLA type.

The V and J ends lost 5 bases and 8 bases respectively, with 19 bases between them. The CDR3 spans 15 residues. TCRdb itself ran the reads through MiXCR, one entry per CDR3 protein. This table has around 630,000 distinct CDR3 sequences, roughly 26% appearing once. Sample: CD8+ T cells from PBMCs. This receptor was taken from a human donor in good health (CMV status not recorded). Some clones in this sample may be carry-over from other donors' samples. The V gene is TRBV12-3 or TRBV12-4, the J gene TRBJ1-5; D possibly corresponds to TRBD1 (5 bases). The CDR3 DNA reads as TGTGCCAGCAGTCCAGGGACGGGCACGGGAAAGCCCCAGCATTTT. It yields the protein CASSPGTGTGKPQHF.